These 3 T cell receptor beta chains were all obtained from the same sample, sequenced in a study of follicular helper T cells after annual influenza vaccination. Documented time point: 2015-2016 season, 7 days after influenza vaccination. Data came from immunoSEQ multiplex PCR; TCRdb stores just in-frame clones and leaves some out. The data show roughly 6,600 clones, roughly 88% seen once. The sequenced sample was CXCR5+ CD38- circulating T follicular helper cells from blood, obtained 7 days after influenza vaccination. Subset meaning: circulating Tfh, non-naive CD4+CXCR5+PD-1+ (ICOS+CD38+ or ICOS-CD38-). These receptors all come from an adult who received the influenza vaccine.

The V call is TRBV6-1, the J call TRBJ1-2; weak D call: TRBD1 (5 bases). This CDR3 comprises 14 residues. In germline, CDR1 is MNHNS, CDR2 SASEGT. The ends were cut back, 7 bases at V and 8 bases at J, with 20 bases in the middle. The CDR3: CASNPSGVTRGYTF. CDR3 sequence (DNA): TGTGCCAGCAACCCCTCGGGGGTAACTAGAGGCTACACCTTC.

Only one count was recorded for this clone. J is TRBJ2-5 and V is TRBV11-1; D unclear. Trimming pared 0 bases from V and 5 bases from J, leaving 4 bases between. The germline CDR1 and CDR2 sequences are SGHAT and FQDESV (reference sequence). The CDR3 loop spans 12 amino acids. The CDR3 DNA is TGTGCCAGCAGCTTAGCAGGGGAGACCCAGTACTTC. This codes for CASSLAGETQYF.

The chain links TRBV6-6 to TRBJ2-1, with TRBD1 matching over 7 bases. The CDR3 has 15 amino acids. Germline CDR1 reads MNHNY; CDR2 reads SVGAGI (reference sequence). J lost 7 bases, V lost 2 bases, and 8 bases had no gene match. The CDR3 DNA reads TGTGCCAGCAGTTACCGGGGACAGCGGCGGAATGAGCAGTTCTTC. This gives the protein CASSYRGQRRNEQFF.